The clone carrying this T cell receptor (beta chain) was observed a few times. Antigen: not known. cDNA synthesis used the whole RNA isolate, giving expressed TCRB sequences. TCRdb keeps only in-frame clones here, not all; method: immunoSEQ multiplex PCR. The sample lists 150,000 to 200,000 clones; 9% were seen once. This sample was included in a study of beta chain features in type 1 diabetes. General study findings and limits: Moderate but significant shortening of TCRB CDR3s was recorded in all four CD4+ subsets from Type 1 diabetes patients.

The germline CDR1 and CDR2 sequences are SEHNR and FQNEAQ (reference sequence). The CDR3 runs 15 residues. Trimming removed 0 bases from V and 5 bases from J; junction bases left unmatched: 5. V is TRBV7-9 and J is TRBJ2-7; 9 bases align to TRBD1. The clonotype comes from a woman in her twenties or thirties with type 1 diabetes. The sample consisted of central memory CD4+ T cells from blood. Written as DNA, the CDR3 is TGTGCCAGCAGCTTAGCGACAGGGGGAGGCCACGAGCAGTACTTC. It yields the protein CASSLATGGGHEQYF.